Presented here are 29 T cell receptor beta chains from one specimen sequenced in a study of CD8 T cells in ankylosing spondylitis. These TCRs are of unknown antigen specificity. Study-wide results and limits: Ankylosing spondylitis blood appeared to carry a characteristic TCR beta motif of fewer than 10 highly homologous variants.

One entry per CDR3 protein results from TCRdb running MiXCR on the 5' RACE reads. Of a few hundred thousand distinct CDR3 sequences listed, roughly 15% were seen once; the top ten hold just over 1%. Sequencing was done on a sample of blood, either unsorted or a sorted T cell fraction (not recorded which). Every receptor here comes from a male donor with ankylosing spondylitis.

This clonotype was counted between two and nine times. CDR3 loop: CATQRNSYNEQFF. In DNA form, the CDR3 reads TGTGCCACCCAGCGGAACTCCTACAATGAGCAGTTCTTC. The chain uses TRBV6-1 and TRBJ2-1; a possible D gene is TRBD2 (5 bases). The CDR3 has 13 amino acids. Germline V CDR1 and CDR2: MNHNS, SASEGT. The V end was cut by 10 bases, the J end by 0 bases, with 10 bases between.

The chain links TRBV28 to TRBJ2-1; D is possibly TRBD2 (7 bases). CDR1 is MDHEN and CDR2 is SYDVKM in the germline V gene. Trimming removed 8 bases from V and 2 bases from J, with 16 bases in between. The CDR3 has 15 residues. DNA of the CDR3: TGTGCCAGCGCGTGGGGGGGCTTCGCCTACAATGAGCAGTTCTTC. It yields the protein CASAWGGFAYNEQFF. Combining the CDR3 with reference TRBV28 and TRBJ2-1 gives the whole variable domain DVKVTQSSRYLVKRTGEKVFLECVQDMDHENMFWYRQDPGLGLRLIYFSYDVKMKEKGDIPEGYSVSREKKERFSLILESASTNQTSMYLCASAWGGFAYNEQFFGPGTRLTVL.

This CDR3 is CASSFRSGEQYF. CDR3 DNA: TGTGCCAGCAGTTTCAGATCGGGGGAGCAGTACTTC. The genes are TRBV28 and TRBJ2-7, with D possibly TRBD2 on 5 matching bases. The CDR3 loop spans 12 amino acids. The V end lost 3 bases, the J end lost 7 bases, and 10 bases lay between the germline ends. The germline V gene has CDR1 MDHEN and CDR2 SYDVKM.

This clonotype turned up a few times. The V call is TRBV3-1, the J call TRBJ2-1; TRBD2 aligns across 12 bases. The CDR3 runs to 14 residues. CDR1 is LGHDT, CDR2 YNNKEL, per germline (reference sequence). The V segment lost 1 base and the J segment 10 bases; nucleotides outside the gene matches: 2. DNA of the CDR3: TGTGCCAGCAGCCAAGGACTAGCGGGAGTGGAGCAGTTCTTC. Protein: CASSQGLAGVEQFF.

This clonotype was recorded a few times. The CDR3 bases are TGTGCCAGCAGCAAGACCGGGTCCAGGCCGTACGAGCAGTACTTC. This translates into CASSKTGSRPYEQYF. This chain joins TRBV7-9 and TRBJ2-7, with D hard to call. This CDR3 is 15 amino acids long. Trimming took 5 bases from V and 4 from J, leaving 18 bases between them. Per germline, CDR1 SEHNR and CDR2 FQNEAQ (reference sequence).

The rearrangement joins TRBV20-1 to TRBJ2-3; 7 nucleotides agree with TRBD2. The CDR3 contains 14 residues. Trimming at V came to 5 bases and at J to 5 bases, leaving 10 bases not matched to a gene. In germline, CDR1 is DFQATT, CDR2 SNEGSKA (reference sequence). This CDR3 reads CSAPKAGEVDTQYF. CDR3 DNA: TGCAGTGCTCCAAAGGCGGGGGAGGTAGATACGCAGTATTTT.

The chain links TRBV6-1 to TRBJ2-3, with D unclear. From germline, CDR1 is MNHNS and CDR2 SASEGT. V was pared by 7 bases and J by 0 bases, with 14 bases between. The CDR3 is 15 residues long. The CDR3 DNA is TGTGCCAGCACCCCGAGAAGTGGGAGCACAGATACGCAGTATTTT. The encoded protein is CASTPRSGSTDTQYF.

This clonotype was found many times. The chain links TRBV5-1 to TRBJ2-7, with 7 bases fitting TRBD2. J gave up 7 bases and V 7 bases, and 14 bases lay outside the gene matches. Per germline, CDR1 SGHRS and CDR2 YFSETQ. This CDR3 region has 14 residues. CDR3 sequence (DNA): TGCGCCAGCTCCAGCGGGGCCCACGGGATGGAGCAGTACTTC. The encoded protein is CASSSGAHGMEQYF.

Written as DNA, the CDR3 is TGTGCCAGCAGCAAATTGAACGGTTCCTACGAGCAGTACTTC. Amino acid sequence: CASSKLNGSYEQYF. This sequence joins TRBV21-1 and TRBJ2-7. TRBV21-1 is noted as a pseudogene. CDR3 length: 14 residues.

CDR3 loop: CASSLGERGYLGQDYNEQFF. The CDR3 DNA reads as TGCGCCAGCAGCTTGGGTGAAAGGGGGTACCTGGGACAGGACTACAATGAGCAGTTCTTC. The chain links TRBV5-1 to TRBJ2-1, with 8 positions matching TRBD1. Unmatched junction bases numbered 17, after V lost 0 bases and J lost 3 bases. Germline loops: CDR1 SGHRS, CDR2 YFSETQ. The CDR3 is made up of 20 amino acids. The full variable domain, rest sourced from reference TRBV5-1 and TRBJ2-1, is KAGVTQTPRYLIKTRGQQVTLSCSPISGHRSVSWYQQTPGQGLQFLFEYFSETQRNKGNFPGRFSGRQFSNSRSEMNVSTLELGDSALYLCASSLGERGYLGQDYNEQFFGPGTRLTVL.

This clonotype was recorded a few times. The V gene is TRBV5-1, the J gene TRBJ2-7; 8 bases are a match to TRBD1. This CDR3 has 14 amino acids. Germline V gene data show CDR1 as SGHRS and CDR2 as YFSETQ. The V and J ends lost 4 bases and 6 bases, in that order; junction bases with no gene match: 9. Here the CDR3 DNA reads TGCGCCAGCAGCGGCACAGGGGGGAACGGCGAGCAGTACTTC. It translates to CASSGTGGNGEQYF.

The table lists this clonotype with a count of one. This chain links TRBV20-1 with TRBJ1-5; D perhaps matches TRBD1 (5 bases). This CDR3 contains 17 residues. Germline-derived CDR1 and CDR2 are DFQATT and SNEGSKA (reference sequence). The V and J ends lost 0 bases and 7 bases respectively, with 22 bases between them. The CDR3 is CSARDSGFSPKGQPQHF. The CDR3 DNA reads TGCAGTGCTAGAGACTCCGGGTTCTCCCCGAAGGGGCAGCCCCAGCATTTT.

This rearrangement joins TRBV5-8 to TRBJ2-5; 8 bases agree with TRBD2. Germline values: CDR1 SGHTS, CDR2 YDEGEE. The trim removed 5 bases at V and 4 bases at J, leaving 7 bases unmatched. The CDR3 length is 14 residues. The CDR3 is CASRPTSGPETQYF. The DNA for the CDR3 is TGTGCCAGCAGACCCACTAGCGGACCAGAGACCCAGTACTTC. The full variable domain, in which reference TRBV5-8 and TRBJ2-5 provide the parts outside the CDR3, is EAGVTQSPTHLIKTRGQQATLRCSPISGHTSVYWYQQALGLGLQFLLWYDEGEERNRGNFPPRFSGRQFPNYSSELNVNALELEDSALYLCASRPTSGPETQYFGPGTRLLVL.

The chain has TRBV20-1 and TRBJ2-7; 8 bases align to TRBD1. The V gene's germline CDR1 is DFQATT and CDR2 SNEGSKA (reference sequence). The ends lost 2 bases at V and 2 bases at J; junction bases unmatched: 5. The CDR3 totals 14 residues. CDR3 nucleotides: TGCAGTGCTAGAAAGGGGACAGGACCCTACGAGCAGTACTTC. Residues: CSARKGTGPYEQYF.

This clonotype was counted at least ten times. The chain employs TRBV12-3 or TRBV12-4 and TRBJ1-3, with D perhaps matching TRBD1 (6 bases). V lost 2 bases and J lost 1, with 12 bases in between. The CDR3 consists of 16 residues. The DNA of the CDR3 is TGTGCCAGCAGTTTACGAAACAGGGATTCTGGAAACACCATATATTTT. Protein: CASSLRNRDSGNTIYF.

Note on this clonotype: One end of the junction does not line up with germline, which may come from a read error. This chain uses TRBV2 with TRBJ2-3; D may match TRBD1 or TRBD2 (5 bases each). Germline assignment: CDR1 SNHLY and CDR2 FYNNEI. This CDR3 has 16 residues. The CDR3 DNA follows: TGTGCCAGCGGTGATGGGACGCAAAAAATCACAGATACGCAGTATTTT. Protein: CASGDGTQKITDTQYF.

Many counts were recorded for this clonotype. The V gene is TRBV9, the J gene TRBJ2-7, with D unclear. The CDR3 length is 15 residues. The germline V gene has CDR1 SGDLS and CDR2 YYNGEE. Trimming pared 3 bases from V and 1 base from J, leaving 14 bases between. CDR3 amino acids: CASSGHRRPSYEQYF. DNA for the CDR3: TGTGCCAGCAGCGGGCATCGACGCCCATCCTACGAGCAGTACTTC.

The chain couples TRBV3-1 to TRBJ1-2, with 7 nucleotides matching TRBD1. CDR1 LGHDT and CDR2 YNNKEL come from the germline V gene (reference sequence). The V segment lost 2 bases and the J segment 8 bases; nucleotides outside the gene matches: 17. The CDR3 spans 17 residues. The DNA for the CDR3 is TGTGCCAGCAGCCAAACGGACGGCAGGGGGTCCCCGTGGGGCTACACCTTC. Amino acids: CASSQTDGRGSPWGYTF.

The genes are TRBV18 and TRBJ1-1; D ambiguous. Germline CDR1 and CDR2: KGHSH and LQKENI. CDR3 length: 16 amino acids. The V gene lost 3 bases and the J gene lost 5 bases, with 19 bases spanning the gap. CDR3 residues: CASSPTFGGFRTEAFF. In DNA, the CDR3 is TGTGCCAGCTCACCTACCTTTGGAGGCTTTAGGACTGAAGCTTTCTTT.

This clonotype has more than one count but fewer than ten. The chain has TRBV7-2 and TRBJ2-5; D possibly corresponds to TRBD1 (6 bases). V lost 3 bases, J lost 5 bases, and 10 bases lay in between. This CDR3 is built from 13 residues. Germline values: CDR1 SGHTA, CDR2 FQGNSA. The CDR3 DNA reads TGTGCCAGCAGCTTCCACAGGGCCGAGACCCAGTACTTC. Protein: CASSFHRAETQYF.

This clonotype was counted a few times. V and J are TRBV9 and TRBJ2-1, with 7 bases identical to TRBD2. There are 14 residues in the CDR3. The V gene end was trimmed by 7 bases and the J gene end by 7 bases; junction bases not matched to a gene: 11. Germline CDR1 and CDR2: SGDLS and YYNGEE. The CDR3 loop is CASGQGRGLNEQFF. In nucleotides, the CDR3 is TGTGCCAGCGGCCAAGGGAGGGGTCTGAATGAGCAGTTCTTC.

The chain is built from TRBV5-6 and TRBJ2-5, with 9 bases identical to TRBD2. Germline V lookup: CDR1 SGHDT, CDR2 YYEEEE. CDR3 length: 19 amino acids. V shed 1 base and J 2 bases; nucleotides not matched to a gene: 15. This CDR3 reads CASSLILAGGGAFQETQYF. CDR3 sequence (DNA): TGTGCCAGCAGCTTGATATTGGCGGGCGGGGGGGCGTTTCAAGAGACCCAGTACTTC.

This clonotype was observed a handful of times. The V call is TRBV20-1, the J call TRBJ2-7; 7 bases agree with TRBD2. V lost 5 bases, J lost 2 bases, and 15 bases stayed unmatched. This CDR3 comprises 16 residues. Germline-derived CDR1 and CDR2 are DFQATT and SNEGSKA (reference sequence). Written as DNA, the CDR3 is TGCAGTGCTCAGGTCCGGTCATTAGCGGGTACCTACGAGCAGTACTTC. This codes for CSAQVRSLAGTYEQYF.

This clonotype was seen more than once but under ten times. The chain combines TRBV4-1 with TRBJ1-4; the D gene is possibly TRBD1 (6 bases). The ends were cut back, 6 bases at V and 7 bases at J, with 21 bases in the middle. CDR3 length equals 16 residues. Germline V gene lookup returns CDR1 MGHRA and CDR2 YSYEKL. The CDR3 DNA reads TGCGCCAGCAGGTCTAAATTTCCGGGGGCGGTTGAAAAACTGTTTTTT. Its translation: CASRSKFPGAVEKLFF.

The V gene is TRBV19, the J gene TRBJ2-5; 10 nucleotides align to TRBD2. The CDR3 covers 17 residues. The V segment lost 5 bases and the J segment 5 bases; nucleotides outside the gene matches: 14. Germline-derived CDR1 and CDR2 are LNHDA and SQIVND (reference sequence). The CDR3, as DNA: TGTGCCAGTAGTTCCCTCTCTAGCGGGAGAGTCGGCGAGACCCAGTACTTC. This codes for CASSSLSSGRVGETQYF.

The rearrangement joins TRBV20-1 to TRBJ2-1; 12 bases fit TRBD2. The CDR3 length is 18 residues. J lost 0 bases, V lost 0 bases, and 6 bases had no gene match. Germline CDR1 DFQATT, CDR2 SNEGSKA (reference sequence). The CDR3 reads CSARDLASGRASYNEQFF. The CDR3 DNA sequence: TGCAGTGCTAGAGATTTAGCTAGCGGGAGGGCCTCCTACAATGAGCAGTTCTTC.

This clonotype was counted many times. J is TRBJ1-1 and V is TRBV2; 8 nucleotides align to TRBD1. The ends lost 0 bases at V and 5 bases at J; junction bases unmatched: 5. The length of the CDR3 is 15 residues. Germline V gives CDR1 SNHLY, CDR2 FYNNEI. The chain's CDR3 is CASSEANRGGTEAFF. The CDR3 bases are TGTGCCAGCAGTGAAGCGAACAGGGGGGGTACTGAAGCTTTCTTT.

This clonotype appeared a few times. V usage is TRBV5-1 and J usage is TRBJ2-2; maybe TRBD1 (5 bases). The CDR3 consists of 16 residues. Germline V gene lookup returns CDR1 SGHRS and CDR2 YFSETQ. With 0 bases removed from V and 6 bases from J, the gap between germline ends came to 15 bases. CDR3 residues: CASSLAGQGGAGELFF. CDR3 in DNA: TGCGCCAGCAGCTTGGCGGGCCAGGGTGGAGCCGGGGAGCTGTTTTTT.

Ten or more counts support this clonotype. This chain connects TRBV6-2 or TRBV6-3 to TRBJ2-3; TRBD2 matches 8 bases. CDR1 MNHEY and CDR2 SVGEGT come from the germline V gene. With 5 bases clipped from V and 1 base from J, the junction kept 5 bases outside the gene matches. The length of the CDR3 is 15 residues. Here the CDR3 reads CASSTVGGGTDTQYF. In DNA, the CDR3 is TGTGCCAGCAGTACTGTCGGGGGGGGCACAGATACGCAGTATTTT.